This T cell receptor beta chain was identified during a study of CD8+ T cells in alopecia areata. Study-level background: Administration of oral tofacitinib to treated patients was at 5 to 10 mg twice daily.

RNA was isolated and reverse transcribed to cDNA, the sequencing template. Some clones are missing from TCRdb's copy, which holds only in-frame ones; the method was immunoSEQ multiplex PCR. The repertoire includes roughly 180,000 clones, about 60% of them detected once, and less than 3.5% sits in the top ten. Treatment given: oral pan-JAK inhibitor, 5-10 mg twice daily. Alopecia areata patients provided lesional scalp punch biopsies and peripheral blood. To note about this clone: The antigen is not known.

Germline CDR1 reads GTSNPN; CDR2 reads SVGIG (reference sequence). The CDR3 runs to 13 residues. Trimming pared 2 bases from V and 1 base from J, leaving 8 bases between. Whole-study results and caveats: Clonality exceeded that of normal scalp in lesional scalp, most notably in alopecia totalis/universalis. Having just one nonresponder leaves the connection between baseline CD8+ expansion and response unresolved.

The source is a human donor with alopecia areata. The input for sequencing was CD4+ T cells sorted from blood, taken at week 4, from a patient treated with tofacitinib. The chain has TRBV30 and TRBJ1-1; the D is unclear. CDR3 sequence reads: CAWSPQTNTEAFF. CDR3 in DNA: TGTGCCTGGAGTCCACAGACGAACACTGAAGCTTTCTTT.